This TCR beta chain is from a study of CD4 T cells in relation to SARS-CoV-2 and coronaviruses (dated by TCRdb to the early 2020s). About the investigation overall: In the ViraFEST assay, PBMCs were cultured with antigen for nine to ten days, after which TCR beta CDR3s were sequenced to identify clonal expansions specific to the antigen. The negative reference condition was either a culture with an HIV-1 Nef peptide pool or a culture with no peptide. HLA restriction was mapped for shared crossreactive spike epitopes using patient-derived lymphoblastoid cell lines. At the level of individual TCR clonotypes, the study measured memory CD4+ T cell crossreactivity between SARS-CoV-2 spike protein and common cold coronavirus spike proteins. Samples from three pre-COVID donors and the naive versus memory experiments were sequenced with the Adaptive Biotechnologies TCR-sequencing kit; other data were Illumina-based. A different, Illumina-based TCR-beta assay was used to sequence expansion assays from other donors in the study. On the study overall, not on this receptor specifically: Memory CD4+ clonotypes crossrecognizing SARS-CoV-2 and at least one common cold coronavirus spike were found in around 65% of donors. The study was limited by small numbers of patients and tested TCRs. No donor contributed both pre-pandemic and post-infection samples, which limited tracing the source of pre-existing responses. Significantly weaker SARS-CoV-2-driven expansion was shown by crossreactive clones than by monoreactive clones, consistent with antigenic imprinting. Crossreactivity analysis centred on spike protein, so crossreactivity against other viral proteins was not assessed.

The CDR3 contains 14 residues, cysteine and phenylalanine counted. The CDR3 DNA has 42 bases and is translated from base 1. In the germline V gene (reference sequence), CDR1 corresponds to LNHDA and CDR2 to SQIVND. Trimmed from V: 6 bases; trimmed from J: 3 bases; junction bases lacking a gene match: 6. Comment on this clone: It has no known antigen specificity. Qualities for individual bases were not recorded, and no much larger clone is one base off.

The method was the immunoSEQ multiplex PCR assay. On the study's bioinformatics: During preprocessing, nonproductive sequences were discarded, as were any CDR3s that did not begin with C, did not end with F or W, or were shorter than 7 amino acids. The MANAFEST web app was used to call antigen-specific clonotypes on the basis of expansion compared with the reference and with other culture wells. To be counted as positive, a clone had to show significant expansion compared with the reference culture, at an FDR below 0.05, in 2 of 3 replicate wells. A further requirement for positive clones was significant expansion compared with all other tandem wells, along with an odds ratio above 5. CDR3 homology was measured as pairwise Levenshtein distance, computed with the stringdist R package after trimming three terminal residues from each end. The table comes from immuneACCESS by way of TCRdb, which keeps in-frame sequences with V and J called. Part of the clones is missing from these tables; in studies checked, under half for an unresolved V gene and the rest for unknown reasons. V and J calls and clone size come straight from that table; D and trimming were deduced from the DNA. The sample data list approximately 18,000 clones, and 70% to 80% of these were observed just once. Under 13% of the sample comes from the top ten.

CD4+ T cells from unexposed donors were collected before the COVID-19 pandemic (2011-2018). The EasySep CD4+ T cell isolation kit was used to isolate CD4+ T cells once the cultures had run for roughly 10 days. Unexposed donor CD4+ T cells were tested for reactivity to SARS-CoV-2 S and N and four common cold coronavirus spike pools, as cell number allowed. About 1.9 million PBMCs per well were cultured in IMDM with approximately 5% human AB serum and roughly 10 IU/ml IL-2. Half of the culture medium was replaced with fresh IL-2-containing medium on days 3 and 7. In general, triplicate replicate wells were used for every peptide culture condition. Leukapheresis product for the unexposed donors was purchased commercially. PBMCs were isolated from leukapheresis product or whole blood by Ficoll-Paque PLUS gradient centrifugation. PBMCs were either used fresh in the expansion assay or cryopreserved at -140 degrees C. The QIAamp Micro DNA Kit was used to extract genomic DNA from the CD4+ T cells.

This receptor chain uses TRBV19 and TRBJ2-3, and 7 junction bases match TRBD1. The TCR sequence derives from a human donor in good health. What was sequenced was CD4+ T cells from PBMCs, cultured in vitro. The CDR3 here reads CASSRQGGTDTQYF. The bases are TGTGCCAGTAGCCGACAGGGCGGAACAGATACGCAGTATTTT.